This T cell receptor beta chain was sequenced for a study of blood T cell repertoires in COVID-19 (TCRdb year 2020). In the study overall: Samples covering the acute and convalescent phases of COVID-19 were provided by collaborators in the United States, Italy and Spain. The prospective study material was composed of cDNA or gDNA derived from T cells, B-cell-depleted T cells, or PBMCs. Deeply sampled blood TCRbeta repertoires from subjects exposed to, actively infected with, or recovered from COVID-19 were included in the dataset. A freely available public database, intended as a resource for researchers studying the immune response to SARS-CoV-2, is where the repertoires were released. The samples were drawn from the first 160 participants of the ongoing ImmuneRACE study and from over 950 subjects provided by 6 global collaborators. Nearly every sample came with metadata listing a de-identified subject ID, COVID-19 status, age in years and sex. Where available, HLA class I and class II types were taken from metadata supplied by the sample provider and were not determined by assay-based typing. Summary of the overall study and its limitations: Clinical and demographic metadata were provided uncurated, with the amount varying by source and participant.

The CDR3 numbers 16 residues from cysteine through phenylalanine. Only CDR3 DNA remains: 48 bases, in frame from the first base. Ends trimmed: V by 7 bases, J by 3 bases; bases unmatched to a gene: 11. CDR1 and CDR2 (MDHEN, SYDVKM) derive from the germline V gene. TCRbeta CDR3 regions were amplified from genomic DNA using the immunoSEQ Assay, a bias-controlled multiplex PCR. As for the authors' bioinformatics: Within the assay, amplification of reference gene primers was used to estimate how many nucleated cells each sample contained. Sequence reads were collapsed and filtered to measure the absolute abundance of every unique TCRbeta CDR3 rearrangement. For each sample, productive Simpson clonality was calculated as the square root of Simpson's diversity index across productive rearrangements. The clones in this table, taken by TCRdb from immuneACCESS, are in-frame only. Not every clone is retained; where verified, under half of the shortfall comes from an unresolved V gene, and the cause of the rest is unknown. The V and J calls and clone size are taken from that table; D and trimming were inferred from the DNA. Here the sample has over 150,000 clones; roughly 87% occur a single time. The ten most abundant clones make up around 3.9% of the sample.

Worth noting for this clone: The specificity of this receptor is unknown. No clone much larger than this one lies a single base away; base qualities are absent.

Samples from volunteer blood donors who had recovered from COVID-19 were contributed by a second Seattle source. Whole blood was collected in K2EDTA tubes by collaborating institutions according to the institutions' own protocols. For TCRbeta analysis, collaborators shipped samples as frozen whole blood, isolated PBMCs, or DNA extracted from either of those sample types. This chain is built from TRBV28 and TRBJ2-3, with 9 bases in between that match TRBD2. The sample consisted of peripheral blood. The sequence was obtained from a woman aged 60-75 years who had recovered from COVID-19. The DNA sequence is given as TGTGCCAGCATCGGGGCCGGGACTAGCTTTACAGATACGCAGTATTTT. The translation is CASIGAGTSFTDTQYF.